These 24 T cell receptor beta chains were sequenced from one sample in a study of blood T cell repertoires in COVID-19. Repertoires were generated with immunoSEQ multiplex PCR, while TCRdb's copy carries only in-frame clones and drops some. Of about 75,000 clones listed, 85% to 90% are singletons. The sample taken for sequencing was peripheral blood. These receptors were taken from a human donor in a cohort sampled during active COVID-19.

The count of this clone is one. This chain's CDR3 is CASSYSGGGPSEQYF. CDR3 nucleotide sequence: TGTGCCAGCAGTTACTCCGGGGGAGGGCCGTCCGAGCAGTACTTC. This chain connects TRBV6-5 to TRBJ2-7, with 7 bases lining up with TRBD2. CDR1 MNHEY and CDR2 SVGAGI come from the germline V gene. Losses at the gene ends were 0 bases for V and 6 bases for J; bases not matched to a gene: 8. CDR3 length: 15 residues.

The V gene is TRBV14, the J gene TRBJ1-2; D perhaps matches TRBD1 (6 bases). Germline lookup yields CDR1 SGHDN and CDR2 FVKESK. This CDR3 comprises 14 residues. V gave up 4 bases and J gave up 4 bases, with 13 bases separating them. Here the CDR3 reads CASSLGTKFYGYTF. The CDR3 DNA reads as TGTGCCAGCAGCCTGGGGACAAAGTTCTATGGCTACACCTTC.

As DNA, the CDR3 is TGTGCCAGCAGTCGGTGGATCGGGGACAAGTCGGGGGCCAACGTCCTGACTTTC. Amino acid sequence: CASSRWIGDKSGANVLTF. The chain uses TRBV21-1 and TRBJ2-6; the D call TRBD1 from the table was never checked on the DNA. TRBV21-1 is designated a pseudogene. The CDR3 covers 18 residues.

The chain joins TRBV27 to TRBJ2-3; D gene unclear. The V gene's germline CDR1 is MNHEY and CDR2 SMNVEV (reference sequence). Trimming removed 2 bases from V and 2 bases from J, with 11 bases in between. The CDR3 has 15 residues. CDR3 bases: TGTGCCAGCAGTTTAGCGGAGTTTAACACAGATACGCAGTATTTT. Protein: CASSLAEFNTDTQYF.

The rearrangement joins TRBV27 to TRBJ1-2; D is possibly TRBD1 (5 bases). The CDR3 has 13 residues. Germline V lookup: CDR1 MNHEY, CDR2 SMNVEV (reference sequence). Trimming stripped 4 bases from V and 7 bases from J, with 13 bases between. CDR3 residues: CASSSQGYSGYTF. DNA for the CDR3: TGTGCCAGCAGTTCTCAGGGTTATTCTGGCTACACCTTC.

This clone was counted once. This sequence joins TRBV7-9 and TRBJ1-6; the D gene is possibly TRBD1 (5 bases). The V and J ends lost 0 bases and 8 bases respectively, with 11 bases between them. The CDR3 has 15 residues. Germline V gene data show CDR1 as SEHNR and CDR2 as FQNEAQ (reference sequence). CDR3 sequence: CASSLAGRPDSPLHF. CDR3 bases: TGTGCCAGCAGCTTAGCGGGGCGGCCGGATTCACCCCTCCACTTT.

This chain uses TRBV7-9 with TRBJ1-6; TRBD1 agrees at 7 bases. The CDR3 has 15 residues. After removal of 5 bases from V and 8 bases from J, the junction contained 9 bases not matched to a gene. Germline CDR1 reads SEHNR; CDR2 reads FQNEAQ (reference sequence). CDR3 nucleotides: TGTGCCAGCAGCGAGGCGACAGGGAGCGATTCACCCCTCCACTTT. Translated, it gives CASSEATGSDSPLHF.

The CDR3 loop is CASSLSGNTGELFF. The CDR3 DNA reads TGTGCCAGCAGTTTATCCGGGAACACCGGGGAGCTGTTTTTT. The chain recombines TRBV28 with TRBJ2-2; no reliable D call. CDR3 length: 14 residues. V was shortened by 1 base and J by 1 base, with 4 bases between the two germline ends. Germline loops: CDR1 MDHEN, CDR2 SYDVKM.

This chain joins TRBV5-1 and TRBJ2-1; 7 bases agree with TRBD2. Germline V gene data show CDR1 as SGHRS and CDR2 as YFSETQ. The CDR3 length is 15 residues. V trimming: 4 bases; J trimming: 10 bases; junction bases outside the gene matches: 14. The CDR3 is CASSIEGGGRGEQFF. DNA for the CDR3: TGCGCCAGCAGCATTGAGGGCGGGGGACGAGGGGAGCAGTTCTTC.

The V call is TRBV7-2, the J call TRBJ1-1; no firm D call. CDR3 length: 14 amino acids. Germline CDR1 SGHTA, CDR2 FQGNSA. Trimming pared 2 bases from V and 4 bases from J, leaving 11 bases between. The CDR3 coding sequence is TGTGCCAGCAGCTTACCGTTCGGGTCCACTGAAGCTTTCTTT. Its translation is CASSLPFGSTEAFF.

The CDR3 nucleotides read TGTGCCAGCAGTTACTTAGGACTCAACACCGGGGAGCTGTTTTTT. Its translation is CASSYLGLNTGELFF. V is TRBV6-5 and J is TRBJ2-2; a weak D match, TRBD2 (5 bases). Deletions cut 1 base from V and 2 bases from J, with 8 bases between. This CDR3 spans 15 amino acids. CDR1 is MNHEY and CDR2 is SVGAGI in the germline V gene.

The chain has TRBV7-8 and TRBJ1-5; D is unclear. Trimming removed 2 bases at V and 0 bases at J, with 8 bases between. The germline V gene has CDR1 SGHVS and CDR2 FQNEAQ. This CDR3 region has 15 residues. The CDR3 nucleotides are TGTGCCAGCAGCTTACAGATCCATAGCAATCAGCCCCAGCATTTT. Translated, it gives CASSLQIHSNQPQHF.

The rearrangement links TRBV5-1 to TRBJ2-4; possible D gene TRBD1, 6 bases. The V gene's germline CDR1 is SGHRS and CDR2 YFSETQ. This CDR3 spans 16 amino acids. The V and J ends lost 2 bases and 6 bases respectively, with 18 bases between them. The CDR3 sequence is CASSFHTGSDVNIQYF. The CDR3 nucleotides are TGCGCCAGCAGCTTTCATACAGGGTCCGACGTAAACATTCAGTACTTC.

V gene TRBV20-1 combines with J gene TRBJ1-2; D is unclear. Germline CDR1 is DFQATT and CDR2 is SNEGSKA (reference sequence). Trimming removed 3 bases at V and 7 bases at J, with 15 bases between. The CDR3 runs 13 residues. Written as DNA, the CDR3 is TGCAGTGCTAGTGGTGGAGATGGTCGTGGCTACACCTTC. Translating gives CSASGGDGRGYTF.

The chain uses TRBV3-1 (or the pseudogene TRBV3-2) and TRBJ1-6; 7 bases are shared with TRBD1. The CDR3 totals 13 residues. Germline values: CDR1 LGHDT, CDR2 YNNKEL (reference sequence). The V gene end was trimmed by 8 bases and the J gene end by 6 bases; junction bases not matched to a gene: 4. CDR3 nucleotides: TGTGCCAGCGGGGACAGAATTAATTCACCCCTCCACTTT. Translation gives CASGDRINSPLHF.

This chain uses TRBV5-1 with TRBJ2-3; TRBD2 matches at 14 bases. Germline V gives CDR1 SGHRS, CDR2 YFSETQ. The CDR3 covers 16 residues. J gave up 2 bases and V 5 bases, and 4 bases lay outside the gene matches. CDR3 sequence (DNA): TGCGCCAGCAGGCGGACTAGCGGGGGGCCCACAGATACGCAGTATTTT. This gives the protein CASRRTSGGPTDTQYF.

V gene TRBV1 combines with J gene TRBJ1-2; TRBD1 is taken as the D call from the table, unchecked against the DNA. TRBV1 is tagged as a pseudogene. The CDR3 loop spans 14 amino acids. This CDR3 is CTTRGGRSLSGYTF. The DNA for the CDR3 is TGCACCACAAGAGGGGGCAGGAGCTTAAGTGGCTACACCTTC.

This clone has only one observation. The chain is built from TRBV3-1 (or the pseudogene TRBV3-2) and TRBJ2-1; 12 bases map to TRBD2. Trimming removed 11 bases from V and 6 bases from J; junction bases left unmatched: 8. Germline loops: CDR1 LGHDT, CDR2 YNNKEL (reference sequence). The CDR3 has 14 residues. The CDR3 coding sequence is TGTGCCGGCCACACTAGCGGGGGGCCCAATGAGCAGTTCTTC. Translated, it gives CAGHTSGGPNEQFF.

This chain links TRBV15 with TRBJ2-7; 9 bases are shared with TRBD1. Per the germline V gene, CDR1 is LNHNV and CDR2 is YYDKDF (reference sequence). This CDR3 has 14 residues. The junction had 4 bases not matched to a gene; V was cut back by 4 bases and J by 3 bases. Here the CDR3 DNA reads TGTGCCACCAGCACAGGACAGGGGAGCTACGAGCAGTACTTC. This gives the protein CATSTGQGSYEQYF.

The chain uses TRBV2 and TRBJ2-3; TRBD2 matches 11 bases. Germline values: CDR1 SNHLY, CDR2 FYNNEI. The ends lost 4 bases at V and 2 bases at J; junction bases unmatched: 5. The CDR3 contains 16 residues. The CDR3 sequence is CASSVTSGGFTDTQYF. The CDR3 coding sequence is TGTGCCAGCAGTGTCACTAGCGGGGGCTTCACAGATACGCAGTATTTT.

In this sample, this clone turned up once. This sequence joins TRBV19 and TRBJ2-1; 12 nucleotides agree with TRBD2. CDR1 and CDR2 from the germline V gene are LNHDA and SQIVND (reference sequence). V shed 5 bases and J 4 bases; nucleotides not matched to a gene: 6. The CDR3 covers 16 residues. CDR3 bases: TGTGCCAGTAGTCGACTAGCGGGAGTAGGGTACAATGAGCAGTTCTTC. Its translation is CASSRLAGVGYNEQFF.

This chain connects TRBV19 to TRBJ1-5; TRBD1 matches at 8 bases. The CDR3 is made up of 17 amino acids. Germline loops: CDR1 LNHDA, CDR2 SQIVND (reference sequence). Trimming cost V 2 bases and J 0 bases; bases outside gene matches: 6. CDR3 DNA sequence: TGTGCCAGTAGTATAATCGACAGGGGATATAGCAATCAGCCCCAGCATTTT. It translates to CASSIIDRGYSNQPQHF.

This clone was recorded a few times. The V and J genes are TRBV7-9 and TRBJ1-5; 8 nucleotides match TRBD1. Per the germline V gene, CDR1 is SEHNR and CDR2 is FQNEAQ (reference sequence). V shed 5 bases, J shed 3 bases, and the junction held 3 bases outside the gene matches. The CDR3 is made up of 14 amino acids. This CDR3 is CASSRTGTNQPQHF. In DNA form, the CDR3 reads TGTGCCAGCAGCCGGACAGGGACCAATCAGCCCCAGCATTTT.

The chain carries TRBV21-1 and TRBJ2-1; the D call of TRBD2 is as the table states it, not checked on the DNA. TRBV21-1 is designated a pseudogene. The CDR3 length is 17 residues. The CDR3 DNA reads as TGTGCCAGCACCTGGACTAGCGGGGGTCCCTCCTACAATGAGCAGTTCTTC. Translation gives CASTWTSGGPSYNEQFF.